The TCR beta chain described here comes from a study of cytomegalovirus exposure and HLA in healthy donors. Each donor was nominally healthy when sampled (though unrecorded immune exposures were likely). The study's findings and limits: In a later analysis, TCR beta V- and J-gene trimming showed a link to a missense DCLRE1C variant.

Primers included in the PCR were 60 Vbeta and 13 Jbeta primers. Sequencing was performed with immunoSEQ multiplex PCR; in TCRdb, only in-frame clones are kept and a portion is missing. The table has about 150,000 clones, approximately 79% seen once. Note on this clone: Its antigen is not known.

CDR1 and CDR2 from the germline V gene are MNHEY and SMNVEV (reference sequence). The V and J ends lost 2 bases and 10 bases, in that order; junction bases with no gene match: 8. This CDR3 is 13 amino acids long. This chain links TRBV27 with TRBJ2-7; 7 bases are a match to TRBD1. The sample comprised PBMCs. The sequence derives from a woman between 50 and 59 years old in good health and CMV-seropositive. The CDR3 loop reads CASSLRQGVSQYF. CDR3 DNA sequence: TGTGCCAGCAGTTTACGACAGGGAGTCTCCCAGTACTTC.